This T cell receptor beta chain was sequenced for a study of CXCR3-negative and CXCR3-positive naive CD8 T cells. Comment on this clonotype: Its matching antigen is unknown.

TRB cDNA libraries were made by UMI-labeled 5' RACE. TCRdb derives one entry per CDR3 protein from the 5' RACE reads, leaving out DNA. Its table records about 60,000 distinct CDR3 sequences. By phenotype, naive CD8+ T cells were CD45RO-CCR7+CD27+CD95-. CDR1 and CDR2 (germline): MDHEN, SYDVKM. The CDR3 is 14 residues long. Study-wide results and limits: More hydrophobic TRB CDR3s were found in CXCR3-positive naive cells than in CXCR3-negative naive cells. Naive CXCR3-positive and CXCR3-negative cells shared similar TRBV-TRBJ usage, unlike memory cells.

The sample comprised naive CXCR3+ CD8+ T cells from blood. The subset denotes: CD45RO-CCR7+CD27+CD95- naive CD8+ T cells expressing CXCR3 (TNR3+). This TCR came from a human donor in good health. Some clones in this sample may be carry-over from other donors' samples. The chain couples TRBV28 to TRBJ2-7; the D gene TCRdb calls, TRBD1, cannot be checked with no DNA. The CDR3: CASAWDRGIDEQYF.